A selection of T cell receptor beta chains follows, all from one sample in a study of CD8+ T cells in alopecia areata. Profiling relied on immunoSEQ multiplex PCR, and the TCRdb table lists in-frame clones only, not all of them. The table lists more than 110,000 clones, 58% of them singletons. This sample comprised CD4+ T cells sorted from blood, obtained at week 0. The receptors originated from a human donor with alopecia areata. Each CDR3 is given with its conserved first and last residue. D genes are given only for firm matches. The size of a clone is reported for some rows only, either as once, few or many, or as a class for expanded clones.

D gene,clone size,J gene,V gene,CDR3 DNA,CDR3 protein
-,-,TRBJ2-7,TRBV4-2,TGTGCCAGCAGCCAAGGTGAAATCGGGGAGCAGTACTTC,CASSQGEIGEQYF
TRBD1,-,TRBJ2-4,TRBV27,TGTGCCAGCAGTGGCGCAGGGGGCTGGAACATTCAGTACTTC,CASSGAGGWNIQYF
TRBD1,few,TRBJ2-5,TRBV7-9,TGTGCCAGCAGCCCTTGGGACAGGGGGCTCGAGACCCAGTACTTC,CASSPWDRGLETQYF
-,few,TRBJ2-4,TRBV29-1,TGCAGCGGGTACGACGACACCACAGGGGCCAAAAACATTCAGTACTTC,CSGYDDTTGAKNIQYF
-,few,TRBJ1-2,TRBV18,TGTGCCAGCTCACAAACGGAGGACTATGGCTACACCTTC,CASSQTEDYGYTF
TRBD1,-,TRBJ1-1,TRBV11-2,TGTGCCAGCAGCCGGGGACAGGGATTCACTGAAGCTTTCTTT,CASSRGQGFTEAFF
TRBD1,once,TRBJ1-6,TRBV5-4,TGTGCCAGCAGCCCGGGACAGGGAGGGCCCTATAATTCACCCCTCCACTTT,CASSPGQGGPYNSPLHF
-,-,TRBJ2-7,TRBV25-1,TGTGCCAGCAGTGAGGCAGGACCTACCTACGAGCAGTACTTC,CASSEAGPTYEQYF
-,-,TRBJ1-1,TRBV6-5,TGTGCCAGCAGTTACTCGAACACTGAAGCTTTCTTT,CASSYSNTEAFF
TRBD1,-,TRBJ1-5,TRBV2,TGTGCCAGCAGTGACAGGGGGCTAAGCAATCAGCCCCAGCATTTT,CASSDRGLSNQPQHF
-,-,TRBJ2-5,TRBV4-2,TGTGCCAGCAGCCCTGGGACTGGGGTCGGAAGGGAGACCCAGTACTTC,CASSPGTGVGRETQYF
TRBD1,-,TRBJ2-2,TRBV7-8,TGTGCCAGCAGCTTAGTTTTTGGGACAGGGAACACCGGGGAGCTGTTTTTT,CASSLVFGTGNTGELFF
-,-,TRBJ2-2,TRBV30,TGTGCCTCCGCGGGGACGGGCAGCGGGGAGCTGTTTTTT,CASAGTGSGELFF
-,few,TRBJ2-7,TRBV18,TGTGCCAGCTCACCCACTGACGTGCCCTCCTACGAGCAGTACTTC,CASSPTDVPSYEQYF
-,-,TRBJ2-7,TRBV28,TGTGCCAGCAGTCGCATGGACAGTTACTACGAGCAGTACTTC,CASSRMDSYYEQYF
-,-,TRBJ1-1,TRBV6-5,TGTGCCAGCAGTACGATGACCGGGAAAGCTTTCTTT,CASSTMTGKAFF
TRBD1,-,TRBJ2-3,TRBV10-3,TGTGCCACCGGACTCGGGACAGGGCCTAGCACAGATACGCAGTATTTT,CATGLGTGPSTDTQYF
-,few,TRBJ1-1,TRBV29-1,TGCAGCGTTGGAGACAGGCCGATCCTTGCTTTCTTT,CSVGDRPILAFF
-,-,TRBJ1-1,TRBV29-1,TGCAGCGTTGAAGTAAGAGGGTCGAACACTGAAGCTTTCTTT,CSVEVRGSNTEAFF
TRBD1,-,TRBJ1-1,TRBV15,TGTGCCACCAGCGATGGACAGGGGAACACTGAAGCTTTCTTT,CATSDGQGNTEAFF
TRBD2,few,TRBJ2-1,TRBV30,TGTGCCTGGGCCGCTAGCGGGCGGGAGCAGTTCTTC,CAWAASGREQFF
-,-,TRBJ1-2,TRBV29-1,TGCAGCGTTGGCCGGACTAACTATGGCTACACCTTC,CSVGRTNYGYTF
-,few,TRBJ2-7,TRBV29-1,TGCAGCGTTGCCGACAGCTCCTACGAGCAGTACTTC,CSVADSSYEQYF
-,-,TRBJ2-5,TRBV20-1,TGCAGTGCTAGAGGGAGGGAGACCCAGTACTTC,CSARGRETQYF
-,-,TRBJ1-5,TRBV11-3,TGTGCCAGCAGCGTTTCTCCTGAGCAGCCCCAGCATTTT,CASSVSPEQPQHF
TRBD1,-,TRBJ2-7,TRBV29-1,TGCAGCGTTGTGGACAGGAAGGGCTACGAGCAGTACTTC,CSVVDRKGYEQYF
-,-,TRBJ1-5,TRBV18,TGTGCCAGCTCACCAAACGAAATCAATCAGCCCCAGCATTTT,CASSPNEINQPQHF
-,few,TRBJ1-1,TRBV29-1,TGCAGCGTCGCCAAGGGAGGTAACACTGAAGCTTTCTTT,CSVAKGGNTEAFF
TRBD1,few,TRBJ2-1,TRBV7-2,TGTGCCAGCAGCCCACCGGGACAGTACAATGAGCAGTTCTTC,CASSPPGQYNEQFF
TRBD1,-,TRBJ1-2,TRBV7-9,TGTGCCAGCAGCTTAGGGGACAGACTTTATGGCTACACCTTC,CASSLGDRLYGYTF
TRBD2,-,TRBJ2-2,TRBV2,TGTGCCAGCGGGAGGGATACCGGGGAGCTGTTTTTT,CASGRDTGELFF
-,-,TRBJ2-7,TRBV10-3,TGTGCCATCAGTGAGTCATACCCTCCCTACGAGCAGTACTTC,CAISESYPPYEQYF
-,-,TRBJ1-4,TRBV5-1,TGCGCCAGCAGCCCCCTGGGGGCGGGAGGAGAAAAACTGTTTTTT,CASSPLGAGGEKLFF
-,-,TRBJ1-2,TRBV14,TGTGCCAGCAGCCAAGACGTAGCCGCTTCCTATGGCTACACCTTC,CASSQDVAASYGYTF
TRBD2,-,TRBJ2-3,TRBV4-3,TGCGCCAGCAGCCAAGATGCGGGGGGGCAGTATACGCAGTATTTT,CASSQDAGGQYTQYF
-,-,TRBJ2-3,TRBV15,TGTGCCACCAGCAGGGGTGGACAGAGCACAGATACGCAGTATTTT,CATSRGGQSTDTQYF